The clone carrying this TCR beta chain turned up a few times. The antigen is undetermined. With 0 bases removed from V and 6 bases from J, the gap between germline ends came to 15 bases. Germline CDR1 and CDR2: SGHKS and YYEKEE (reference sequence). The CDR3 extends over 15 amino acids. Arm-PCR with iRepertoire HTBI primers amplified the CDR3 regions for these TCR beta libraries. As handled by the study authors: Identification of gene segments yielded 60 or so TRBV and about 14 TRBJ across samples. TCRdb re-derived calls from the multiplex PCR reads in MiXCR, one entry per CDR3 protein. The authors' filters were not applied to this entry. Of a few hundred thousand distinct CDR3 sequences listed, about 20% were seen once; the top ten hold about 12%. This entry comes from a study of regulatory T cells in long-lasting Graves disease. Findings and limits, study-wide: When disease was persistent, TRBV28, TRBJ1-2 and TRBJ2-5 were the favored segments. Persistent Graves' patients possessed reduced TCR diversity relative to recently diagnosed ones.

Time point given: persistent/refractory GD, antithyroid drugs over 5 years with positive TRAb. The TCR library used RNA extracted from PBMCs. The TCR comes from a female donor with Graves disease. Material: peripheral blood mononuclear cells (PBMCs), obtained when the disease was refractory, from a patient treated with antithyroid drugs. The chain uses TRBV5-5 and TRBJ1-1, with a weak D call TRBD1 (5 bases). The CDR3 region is CASSLEVGEGAEAFF. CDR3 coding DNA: TGTGCCAGCAGCTTGGAAGTAGGTGAAGGGGCTGAAGCTTTCTTT.